The text below deals with one TCR beta chain. Its antigen is undetermined. The record originates from a study of CD8+ T cells in alopecia areata. About the study: Treatment of the treated patients consisted of oral tofacitinib, 5 to 10 mg twice daily. The percentage of affected scalp area served as the score of severity for treated patients.

Treatment specified: oral pan-JAK inhibitor, 5-10 mg twice daily. Study outcomes and limitations: Normal scalp showed lower clonality than lesional scalp, especially alopecia totalis/universalis. Against the mouse data, patients shared TCRs less clearly, possibly for HLA reasons.

cDNA serving as the sequencing template came from extracted, reverse transcribed RNA. Libraries were prepared by immunoSEQ multiplex PCR; TCRdb keeps only in-frame clonotypes and omits some of them. The table lists 110,000 to 150,000 clones, 45% to 65% of them singletons. Germline lookup yields CDR1 SGHDT and CDR2 YYEEEE. The CDR3 extends over 17 amino acids. The junction had 13 bases not matched to a gene; V was cut back by 4 bases and J by 4 bases. V usage is TRBV5-6 and J usage is TRBJ2-1; 8 nucleotides align to TRBD2. The source material was CD8+ T cells sorted from blood, sampled at week 4, from a patient treated with tofacitinib. The TCR comes from a human donor with alopecia areata. The CDR3 spells CASSPDFGRGGYNEQFF. The CDR3 coding sequence is TGTGCCAGCAGCCCCGACTTCGGGAGGGGGGGGTACAATGAGCAGTTCTTC.